The clone carrying this T cell receptor beta chain occurred a few times. Its matching antigen is unknown. The authors reverse transcribed all of the isolated RNA, so sequencing captured expressed TCRB transcripts. Libraries were prepared by immunoSEQ multiplex PCR; TCRdb keeps only in-frame clonotypes and omits some of them. The sample holds hundreds of thousands of clones, around 12% seen once. The CDR3 totals 14 residues. CDR1 LNHDA and CDR2 SQIVND come from the germline V gene (reference sequence). Trimming shortened V by 6 bases and J by 2 bases, and 10 bases separated the two germline ends. The data derive from a study of beta chain features in type 1 diabetes. Study results and limitations: A moderate, significant TCRB CDR3 shortening appeared in type 1 diabetes across four CD4+ subsets.

Averaging roughly 0.12 L, one heparinised blood draw came from each individual donor. Via the markers CD45RO/CCR7/CD25/CD127/CD95/CD27, stem cell-like memory, regulatory, central memory and naive CD4+ cells were sorted. Sequenced input: naive CD4+ T cells from blood. This chain joins TRBV19 and TRBJ2-2, with D maybe TRBD2 (5 bases). This TCR derives from a woman between 18 and 29 years old with type 1 diabetes. The CDR3 sequence is CASRSGSNTGELFF. As DNA, the CDR3 is TGTGCCAGTAGGTCGGGGAGTAACACCGGGGAGCTGTTTTTT.